This T cell receptor (beta chain) came from a study of beta chain features in type 1 diabetes. Trimming stripped 0 bases from V and 1 base from J, with 13 bases between. The CDR3 loop spans 16 amino acids. The germline CDR1 and CDR2 sequences are SGHNT and YYREEE (reference sequence). General study results and limits: Moderate but significant shortening of TCRB CDR3s was recorded in all four CD4+ subsets from Type 1 diabetes patients. The VDJ junctions of type 1 diabetes patients carried fewer insertions and more deletions. For TCRB rearrangement, an influence of HLA type remained unresolved here. For patients and controls alike, PCR might favor shorter templates to the same degree.

The study reverse transcribed the entire isolated RNA, so it sequenced expressed TCRB transcripts. The table came from immunoSEQ multiplex PCR; TCRdb's copy has only in-frame clones and leaves some out. The sample shows roughly 700,000 clones, around 15% of them seen only once. Worth noting for this clone: The target antigen is unknown.

Every donor had blood drawn once into heparin, roughly 0.11 L on average. The chain has TRBV5-4 and TRBJ1-1; D gene uncertain. Material: naive CD4+ T cells from blood. The TCR was taken from a man between 18 and 29 years old with type 1 diabetes. The CDR3 here is CASSLELASQNTEAFF. The DNA of the CDR3 is TGTGCCAGCAGCTTGGAACTAGCAAGCCAGAACACTGAAGCTTTCTTT.